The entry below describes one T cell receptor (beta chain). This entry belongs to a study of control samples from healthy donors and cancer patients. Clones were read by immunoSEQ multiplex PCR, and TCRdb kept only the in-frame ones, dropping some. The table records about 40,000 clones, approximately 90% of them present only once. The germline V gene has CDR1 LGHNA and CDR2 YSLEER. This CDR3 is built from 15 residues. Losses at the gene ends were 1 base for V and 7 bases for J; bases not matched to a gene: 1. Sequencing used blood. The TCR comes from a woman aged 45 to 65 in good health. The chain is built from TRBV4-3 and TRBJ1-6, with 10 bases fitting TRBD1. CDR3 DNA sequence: TGCGCCAGCAGCCAAGGGGGACAGGGGAATTCACCCCTCCACTTT. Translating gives CASSQGGQGNSPLHF.